The 30 T cell receptor beta chains given below trace back to one sample, sequenced in a study of monozygotic twins with inflammatory bowel disease. Reanalyzing the 5' RACE reads, TCRdb keeps one entry per CDR3 protein, without DNA. Its table records approximately 140,000 distinct CDR3 sequences. The sequencing input was blood. The origin of the receptors is a human donor with ulcerative colitis or Crohn's disease, or a healthy co-twin of an affected twin (not recorded which).

This sequence joins TRBV20-1 and TRBJ2-1; TCRdb picks TRBD1, but there is no DNA to check that call. Germline lookup yields CDR1 DFQATT and CDR2 SNEGSKA (reference sequence). This CDR3 contains 16 residues. CDR3 sequence: CSARGLQGAGDNEQFF.

The J gene is TRBJ2-5, the V gene TRBV20-1; the D call from TCRdb, TRBD2, cannot be confirmed without DNA. Germline V gene sequence: CDR1 DFQATT, CDR2 SNEGSKA (reference sequence). The CDR3 covers 17 residues. CDR3 loop: CSALAYTLAGEQETQYF.

The chain carries TRBV13 and TRBJ2-3. From germline, CDR1 is PRHDT and CDR2 FYEKMQ (reference sequence). This CDR3 is built from 12 residues. CDR3: CASSFTPDTQYF.

This chain joins TRBV7-2 and TRBJ1-2; no DNA is available, so the TRBD1 call from TCRdb remains unchecked. The CDR3 is 16 residues long. Germline V lookup: CDR1 SGHTA, CDR2 FQGNSA. The CDR3 is CASSLGGARRLNGYTF.

CDR3 in amino acids: CASSAGGTGDSYEQYF. The V and J genes are TRBV2 and TRBJ2-7; TCRdb's D call of TRBD1 is untestable without DNA. The CDR3 covers 16 residues. Per the germline V gene, CDR1 is SNHLY and CDR2 is FYNNEI.

This chain joins TRBV5-1 and TRBJ2-7; without DNA, the TCRdb call of TRBD1 cannot be checked. In germline, CDR1 is SGHRS, CDR2 YFSETQ. The length of the CDR3 is 15 residues. The CDR3 loop is CASSRVGTGEGEQYF.

The chain is built from TRBV2 and TRBJ1-3; TCRdb returns TRBD1, unconfirmable since there is no DNA. This CDR3 contains 16 residues. Germline lookup yields CDR1 SNHLY and CDR2 FYNNEI. The chain's CDR3 is CASTHQGQASGNTIYF.

This CDR3 reads CASSSSTVMNTEAFF. This chain joins TRBV5-6 and TRBJ1-1; TCRdb outputs TRBD1, but without DNA this stays unchecked. Germline values: CDR1 SGHDT, CDR2 YYEEEE. The CDR3 has 15 residues.

The chain employs TRBV12-3 or TRBV12-4 and TRBJ2-7; the TCRdb D gene call, TRBD1, has no DNA to confirm it. The CDR3 covers 13 residues. The CDR3 protein is CASTLHREYEQYF.

The J gene is TRBJ1-2, the V gene TRBV11-1; TCRdb lists TRBD1, though no DNA is available to test this call. This CDR3 is built from 18 residues. Germline CDR1 and CDR2: SGHAT and FQDESV (reference sequence). The CDR3 region is CASSLGGTGGQEAYGYTF.

V and J are TRBV7-2 and TRBJ1-6; TCRdb indicates TRBD1, and absent DNA this call remains unverified. Germline assignment: CDR1 SGHTA and CDR2 FQGNSA. The CDR3 extends over 16 amino acids. This CDR3 reads CASSWDRKVNNSPLHF.

J is TRBJ2-7 and V is TRBV18; checking the TCRdb D call of TRBD1 is not possible without DNA. The CDR3 length is 16 residues. Germline V gene sequence: CDR1 KGHSH, CDR2 LQKENI. This chain's CDR3 is CASSLLTTGGTYEQYF.

The chain joins TRBV12-3 or TRBV12-4 to TRBJ2-3; TCRdb designates TRBD1, a call that cannot be tested without DNA. The CDR3 covers 14 residues. The CDR3 loop reads CASSLQGFTDTQYF.

The CDR3: CASSFVRETQYF. The chain joins TRBV12-3 or TRBV12-4 to TRBJ2-5. The CDR3 totals 12 residues.

V is TRBV5-1 and J is TRBJ1-2; the TCRdb call, TRBD1, lacks DNA for checking. The CDR3 extends over 16 amino acids. Germline CDR1 is SGHRS and CDR2 is YFSETQ. Here the CDR3 reads CASSLVGQATYYGYTF.

The chain recombines TRBV9 with TRBJ1-1. The CDR3 sequence is 14 residues long. Germline-derived CDR1 and CDR2 are SGDLS and YYNGEE. The CDR3 is CASSQLGENTEAFF.

The rearrangement links TRBV30 to TRBJ1-1; TCRdb lists TRBD1, though no DNA is available to test this call. Germline assignment: CDR1 GTSNPN and CDR2 SVGIG (reference sequence). The CDR3 is 12 amino acids. The CDR3 region is CAWSPTGPMAFF. The complete variable domain, with remaining parts taken from reference TRBV30 and TRBJ1-1, reads SQTIHQWPATLVQPVGSPLSLECTVEGTSNPNLYWYRQAAGRGLQLLFYSVGIGQISSEVPQNLSASRPQDRQFILSSKKLLLSDSGFYLCAWSPTGPMAFFGQGTRLTVV.

This chain connects TRBV18 to TRBJ2-7. CDR3 length: 15 residues. Germline CDR1 is KGHSH and CDR2 is LQKENI. The CDR3 is CASSPPSGLPYEQYF.

The CDR3 here is CASSLDNGNQPQHF. The chain links TRBV7-2 to TRBJ1-5. Germline V gene data show CDR1 as SGHTA and CDR2 as FQGNSA. The CDR3 consists of 14 residues. Looking up the rest from reference TRBV7-2 and TRBJ1-5 gives the full variable domain: GAGVSQSPSNKVTEKGKDVELRCDPISGHTALYWYRQSLGQGLEFLIYFQGNSAPDKSGLPSDRFSAERTGGSVSTLTIQRTQQEDSAVYLCASSLDNGNQPQHFGDGTRLSIL.

This chain connects TRBV12-3 or TRBV12-4 to TRBJ1-2. The CDR3 consists of 13 residues. The CDR3 sequence is CASSSPWEGLSHF.

The V gene is TRBV5-6, the J gene TRBJ2-7. The CDR3 extends over 14 amino acids. Germline CDR1 is SGHDT and CDR2 is YYEEEE. The CDR3 loop is CASSRTSDSYEQYF.

V is TRBV7-3 and J is TRBJ2-1; TCRdb's assignment of TRBD2 cannot be checked, as there is no DNA. The CDR3 runs to 12 residues. CDR1 is SGHTA, CDR2 FQGTGA, per germline. The CDR3 protein is CASSLAGSEQFF.

The V gene is TRBV28, the J gene TRBJ2-5; TCRdb's D call of TRBD2 is untestable without DNA. The CDR3 runs to 16 residues. CDR1 and CDR2 from the germline V gene are MDHEN and SYDVKM. The CDR3 sequence is CASSLGGRVVEETQYF.

The J gene is TRBJ1-1, the V gene TRBV7-2. This CDR3 spans 13 amino acids. Per the germline V gene, CDR1 is SGHTA and CDR2 is FQGNSA. This CDR3 is CASSPDVNTEAFF.

This chain connects TRBV30 to TRBJ1-5; the D gene TCRdb calls, TRBD1, cannot be checked with no DNA. Germline V CDR1 and CDR2: GTSNPN, SVGIG (reference sequence). This CDR3 comprises 15 residues. CDR3 amino acids: CAWGDGGLGNQPQHF.

This chain links TRBV29-1 with TRBJ2-5; TCRdb picks TRBD2, but there is no DNA to check that call. The germline gives CDR1 SQVTM, CDR2 ANQGSEA. This CDR3 is built from 13 residues. Here the CDR3 reads CSVATSPQETQYF.

This sequence joins TRBV9 and TRBJ1-3. Germline CDR1 SGDLS, CDR2 YYNGEE. CDR3 size: 18 residues. The CDR3 here is CASSVGVGRLYSGNTIYF.

The V gene is TRBV5-1, the J gene TRBJ2-7. Germline V CDR1 and CDR2: SGHRS, YFSETQ. CDR3 size: 14 residues. CDR3 in amino acids: CASSLALTTYEQYF. The entire variable domain, with the rest obtained from reference TRBV5-1 and TRBJ2-7, is as follows: KAGVTQTPRYLIKTRGQQVTLSCSPISGHRSVSWYQQTPGQGLQFLFEYFSETQRNKGNFPGRFSGRQFSNSRSEMNVSTLELGDSALYLCASSLALTTYEQYFGPGTRLTVT.

The chain joins TRBV6-1 to TRBJ2-7; TCRdb outputs TRBD2, but without DNA this stays unchecked. This CDR3 has 15 residues. CDR1 and CDR2 from the germline V gene are MNHNS and SASEGT. The CDR3 is CASSKLAGVGYEQYF.

V gene TRBV5-1 combines with J gene TRBJ2-1; TCRdb reports TRBD1, a call that lacks DNA to check it against. The CDR3 contains 13 residues. In germline, CDR1 is SGHRS, CDR2 YFSETQ. The CDR3: CASSRGDRQKQFF.